This TCR beta chain was identified during a study of neurological immune-mediated disorders. A single record per CDR3 protein comes from TCRdb applying MiXCR to the 5' RACE reads. This table holds tens of thousands of distinct CDR3 sequences, around 9.3% found once. Between the trimmed V and J ends, which lost 0 bases and 4 bases, there was a span of 13 bases. Germline V lookup: CDR1 DFQATT, CDR2 SNEGSKA (reference sequence). The CDR3 has 14 residues. In its sample, this clonotype was seen many times. This chain connects TRBV20-1 to TRBJ2-7, with D perhaps matching TRBD2 (7 bases). The sequenced sample consisted of PBMCs. This receptor was obtained from a woman aged 60-75 years with HTLV-1-associated myelopathy (HAM/TSP). The CDR3 bases are TGCAGTGCTAGAGAAGGGGGGGCACAGTACGAGCAGTACTTC. Amino acids: CSAREGGAQYEQYF.